This paragraph reports one T cell receptor beta chain. Its antigen remains unidentified. Sequence at one end of the junction differs from germline and may be a read error. The cysteine opens and the phenylalanine closes a CDR3 of 12 amino acids. The retained sequence is limited to the CDR3, 36 bases, with the frame set at the first base. The germline V gene (reference sequence) gives CDR1 as SGHKS and CDR2 as YYEKEE. The data belong to a study of T cell changes during pregnancy in multiple sclerosis (dated by TCRdb to the late 2010s). Study-wide context: In women with multiple sclerosis, the researchers looked at how the T cell repertoire shifted as pregnancy progressed.

Receptor amplification or capture employed the immunoSEQ multiplex PCR assay. The table comes from immuneACCESS by way of TCRdb, which keeps in-frame sequences with V and J called. Part of the clones is missing from these tables; in studies checked, under half for an unresolved V gene and the rest for unknown reasons. Recorded for this sample are some 60,000 clones; approximately 89% of them occurred a single time. The ten largest clones add up to approximately 3.8% of the sample. This specimen consisted of peripheral blood, obtained after pregnancy. The origin of this receptor is a female donor in good health, enrolled as a control in a pregnancy study. The receptor chain draws on TRBV5-5 and TRBJ2-5; TRBD1 matches 7 bases in the middle. The CDR3 region reads CASSFYTGDPHF. The nucleotide sequence reads as follows: TGTGCCAGCAGCTTTTATACAGGGGACCCGCACTTC.